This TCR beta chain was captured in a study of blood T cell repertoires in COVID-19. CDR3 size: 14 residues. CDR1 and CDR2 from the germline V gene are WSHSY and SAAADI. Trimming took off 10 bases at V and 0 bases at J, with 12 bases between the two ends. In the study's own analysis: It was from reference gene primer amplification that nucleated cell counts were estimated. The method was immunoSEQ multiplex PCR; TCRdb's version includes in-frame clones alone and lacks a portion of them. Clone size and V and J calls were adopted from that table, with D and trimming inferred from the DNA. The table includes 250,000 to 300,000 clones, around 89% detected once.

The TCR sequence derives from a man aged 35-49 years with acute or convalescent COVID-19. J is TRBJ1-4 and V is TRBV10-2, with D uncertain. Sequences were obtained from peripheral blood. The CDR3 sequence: CATRLVATNEKLFF. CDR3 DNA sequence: TGCGCCACGCGACTAGTTGCAACTAATGAAAAACTGTTTTTT.